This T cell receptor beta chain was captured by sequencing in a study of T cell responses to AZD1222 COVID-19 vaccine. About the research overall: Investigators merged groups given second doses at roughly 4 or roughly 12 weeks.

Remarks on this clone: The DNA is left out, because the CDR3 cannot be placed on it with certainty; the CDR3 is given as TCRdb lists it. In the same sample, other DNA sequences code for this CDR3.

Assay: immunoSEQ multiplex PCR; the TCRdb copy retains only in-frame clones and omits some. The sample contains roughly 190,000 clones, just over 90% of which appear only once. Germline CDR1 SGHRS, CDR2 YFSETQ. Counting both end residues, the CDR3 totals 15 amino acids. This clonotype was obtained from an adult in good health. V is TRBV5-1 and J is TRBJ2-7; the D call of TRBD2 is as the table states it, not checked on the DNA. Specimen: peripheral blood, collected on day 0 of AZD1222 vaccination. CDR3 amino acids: CARVGGYTCSYEQYF.